This is a list of T cell receptor beta chains from one sample in a study of control samples from healthy donors and cancer patients. Repertoires were generated with immunoSEQ multiplex PCR, while TCRdb's copy carries only in-frame clones and drops some. Of around 130,000 clones listed, around 87% are singletons. The sequenced sample consisted of blood. The origin of the receptors is a man between 25 and 39 years old in good health. CDR3s include the opening cysteine and the closing phenylalanine or tryptophan. The D gene is left open where the match is weak. Clone sizes are given selectively: once, few, many, or a class where the clone is expanded.

cdr3_length: 12; d_call: NA; clone_size: NA; j_call: TRBJ1-5; v_call: TRBV10-3; cdr3_nt: TGTGCCATCAGTGAGCCGGGACAGCCCCAGCATTTT; cdr3_aa: CAISEPGQPQHF
cdr3_length: 16; d_call: NA; clone_size: few; j_call: TRBJ1-5; v_call: TRBV4-1; cdr3_nt: TGCGCCAGCAGCCAATCCTATCGGGGGGCACGGCAGCCCCAGCATTTT; cdr3_aa: CASSQSYRGARQPQHF
cdr3_length: 16; d_call: TRBD1; clone_size: NA; j_call: TRBJ1-1; v_call: TRBV5-6; cdr3_nt: TGTGCCAGCAGCTTGAGGACAGGGGTAATGAACACTGAAGCTTTCTTT; cdr3_aa: CASSLRTGVMNTEAFF
cdr3_length: 16; d_call: TRBD1; clone_size: few; j_call: TRBJ2-7; v_call: TRBV4-1; cdr3_nt: TGCGCCAGCAGCCAAACCTGGGACAGGGGAAGTAGGGAGCAGTACTTC; cdr3_aa: CASSQTWDRGSREQYF
cdr3_length: 14; d_call: NA; clone_size: NA; j_call: TRBJ1-2; v_call: TRBV3-1/TRBV3-2; cdr3_nt: TGTGCCAGCAGGGACAGCACAGCCCGGCGCGGCTACACCTTC; cdr3_aa: CASRDSTARRGYTF
cdr3_length: 17; d_call: TRBD2; clone_size: NA; j_call: TRBJ2-3; v_call: TRBV28; cdr3_nt: TGTGCCAGCAGCCGGACTAGCGGATTCACCAGCACAGATACGCAGTATTTT; cdr3_aa: CASSRTSGFTSTDTQYF
cdr3_length: 17; d_call: TRBD1; clone_size: NA; j_call: TRBJ2-6; v_call: TRBV3-1/TRBV3-2; cdr3_nt: TGTGCCAGCAGCCAAGGGTCGGGACAGGCGGGGGCCAACGTCCTGACTTTC; cdr3_aa: CASSQGSGQAGANVLTF
cdr3_length: 16; d_call: TRBD1; clone_size: NA; j_call: TRBJ2-3; v_call: TRBV27; cdr3_nt: TGTGCCAGCAGTTTAAACCCGACAGGGAGCACAGATACGCAGTATTTT; cdr3_aa: CASSLNPTGSTDTQYF
cdr3_length: 13; d_call: NA; clone_size: NA; j_call: TRBJ1-5; v_call: TRBV12-3/TRBV12-4; cdr3_nt: TGTGCCAGCAGGGGGACAAGCAATCAGCCCCAGCATTTT; cdr3_aa: CASRGTSNQPQHF
cdr3_length: 11; d_call: NA; clone_size: NA; j_call: TRBJ1-1; v_call: TRBV19; cdr3_nt: TGTGCCAGTAGTGAAGGTACTGAAGCTTTCTTT; cdr3_aa: CASSEGTEAFF
cdr3_length: 14; d_call: NA; clone_size: NA; j_call: TRBJ1-5; v_call: TRBV7-2; cdr3_nt: TGTGCCAGCAGCTTAGGAGTGGCACCTCAGCCCCAGCATTTT; cdr3_aa: CASSLGVAPQPQHF
cdr3_length: 14; d_call: NA; clone_size: NA; j_call: TRBJ1-5; v_call: TRBV19; cdr3_nt: TGTGCCAGTAGTATCGCGGGTAGGGGTCAGCCCCAGCATTTT; cdr3_aa: CASSIAGRGQPQHF
cdr3_length: 16; d_call: TRBD2; clone_size: NA; j_call: TRBJ2-2; v_call: TRBV11-3; cdr3_nt: TGTGCCAGCAGCTTCAGGACGGGGGGAGGCGCCGGGGAGCTGTTTTTT; cdr3_aa: CASSFRTGGGAGELFF
cdr3_length: 15; d_call: NA; clone_size: NA; j_call: TRBJ1-5; v_call: TRBV4-1; cdr3_nt: TGCGCCAGCAGCCAAGTTCGGGCACCAAATCAGCCCCAGCATTTT; cdr3_aa: CASSQVRAPNQPQHF
cdr3_length: 16; d_call: TRBD2; clone_size: NA; j_call: TRBJ2-5; v_call: TRBV6-1; cdr3_nt: TGTGCCAGCAGTGATAGAGGACTAGCGGACCAAGAGACCCAGTACTTC; cdr3_aa: CASSDRGLADQETQYF
cdr3_length: 13; d_call: NA; clone_size: NA; j_call: TRBJ1-1; v_call: TRBV5-6; cdr3_nt: TGTGCCAGCAGCTTGGCAGGGGCGAGGAAAGCTTTCTTT; cdr3_aa: CASSLAGARKAFF
cdr3_length: 13; d_call: NA; clone_size: NA; j_call: TRBJ1-3; v_call: TRBV11-2; cdr3_nt: TGTGCCAGCAGCTTATCAGGGGAAAACACCATATATTTT; cdr3_aa: CASSLSGENTIYF
cdr3_length: 14; d_call: NA; clone_size: NA; j_call: TRBJ2-5; v_call: TRBV14; cdr3_nt: TGTGCCAGCAGCCTGACCTTCCGAAAAGAGACCCAGTACTTC; cdr3_aa: CASSLTFRKETQYF
cdr3_length: 15; d_call: NA; clone_size: once; j_call: TRBJ1-5; v_call: TRBV24-1; cdr3_nt: TGTGCCACCAGTGAGGGAGGGACTAACAATCAGCCCCAGCATTTT; cdr3_aa: CATSEGGTNNQPQHF
cdr3_length: 12; d_call: NA; clone_size: NA; j_call: TRBJ1-1; v_call: TRBV6-5; cdr3_nt: TGTGCCAGTTTCTCAGTCAACACTGAAGCTTTCTTT; cdr3_aa: CASFSVNTEAFF
cdr3_length: 19; d_call: NA; clone_size: once; j_call: TRBJ2-1; v_call: TRBV7-6; cdr3_nt: TGTGCCAGCAGCTTAGTGTCTGGGGGCCTAATGGGATTGGACAATGAGCAGTTCTTC; cdr3_aa: CASSLVSGGLMGLDNEQFF
cdr3_length: 14; d_call: TRBD2; clone_size: many; j_call: TRBJ2-7; v_call: TRBV12-5; cdr3_nt: TGTGCTAGTGGACCTAGCGGGGGGGTAAACGAGCAGTACTTC; cdr3_aa: CASGPSGGVNEQYF
cdr3_length: 16; d_call: NA; clone_size: NA; j_call: TRBJ1-2; v_call: TRBV29-1; cdr3_nt: TGCAGCGTTCACCAGGGGCTGTCCCTAACTGGCTATGGCTACACCTTC; cdr3_aa: CSVHQGLSLTGYGYTF
cdr3_length: 12; d_call: NA; clone_size: NA; j_call: TRBJ2-5; v_call: TRBV29-1; cdr3_nt: TGCAGCGGAAGGGGGGCGGGAGAGACCCAGTACTTC; cdr3_aa: CSGRGAGETQYF
cdr3_length: 15; d_call: NA; clone_size: few; j_call: TRBJ1-3; v_call: TRBV18; cdr3_nt: TGTGCCAGCTCACCACAGGGTGTCTCTGGAAACACCATATATTTT; cdr3_aa: CASSPQGVSGNTIYF
cdr3_length: 15; d_call: NA; clone_size: NA; j_call: TRBJ1-1; v_call: TRBV5-6; cdr3_nt: TGTGCCAGCAGCGTAGGCAGGGTTTGGAACACTGAAGCTTTCTTT; cdr3_aa: CASSVGRVWNTEAFF
cdr3_length: 14; d_call: TRBD1; clone_size: few; j_call: TRBJ1-5; v_call: TRBV2; cdr3_nt: TGTGCCAGCAGTGAGGGACAGGGGCTGAAGCCCCAGCATTTT; cdr3_aa: CASSEGQGLKPQHF
cdr3_length: 14; d_call: NA; clone_size: NA; j_call: TRBJ2-7; v_call: TRBV6-1; cdr3_nt: TGTGCCAGCAGTGAACTACGGGGCGCCTACGAGCAGTACTTC; cdr3_aa: CASSELRGAYEQYF
cdr3_length: 14; d_call: NA; clone_size: NA; j_call: TRBJ2-2; v_call: TRBV3-1/TRBV3-2; cdr3_nt: TGTGCCAGCAGCCGGATGAGGGGCACCGGGGAGCTGTTTTTT; cdr3_aa: CASSRMRGTGELFF
cdr3_length: 15; d_call: TRBD2; clone_size: NA; j_call: TRBJ2-3; v_call: TRBV5-1; cdr3_nt: TGCGCCAGCAGCTTGGACACTAGCGTAACAGATACGCAGTATTTT; cdr3_aa: CASSLDTSVTDTQYF
cdr3_length: 14; d_call: TRBD1; clone_size: NA; j_call: TRBJ1-4; v_call: TRBV6-1; cdr3_nt: TGTGCCAGCAGTGATGGGACAGGGTTTAAAAAACTGTTTTTT; cdr3_aa: CASSDGTGFKKLFF
cdr3_length: 14; d_call: NA; clone_size: NA; j_call: TRBJ2-3; v_call: TRBV9; cdr3_nt: TGTGCCAGCAGCCCGAGGGGGGGCACAGATACGCAGTATTTT; cdr3_aa: CASSPRGGTDTQYF
cdr3_length: 13; d_call: NA; clone_size: once; j_call: TRBJ1-6; v_call: TRBV7-2; cdr3_nt: TGTGCCAGCAGCTCCCGGGACACATCACCCCTCCACTTT; cdr3_aa: CASSSRDTSPLHF
cdr3_length: 14; d_call: NA; clone_size: NA; j_call: TRBJ1-1; v_call: TRBV9; cdr3_nt: TGTGCCAGCAGCCAGGGACCGGGGAACACTGAAGCTTTCTTT; cdr3_aa: CASSQGPGNTEAFF
cdr3_length: 15; d_call: TRBD1; clone_size: NA; j_call: TRBJ1-6; v_call: TRBV3-1/TRBV3-2; cdr3_nt: TGTGCCAGCAGCTACCGAGGACAGGGGAGATCACCCCTCCACTTT; cdr3_aa: CASSYRGQGRSPLHF
cdr3_length: 14; d_call: NA; clone_size: NA; j_call: TRBJ1-4; v_call: TRBV2; cdr3_nt: TGTGCCAGCAGTGAGCAGTCAACTAATGAAAAACTGTTTTTT; cdr3_aa: CASSEQSTNEKLFF
cdr3_length: 13; d_call: NA; clone_size: few; j_call: TRBJ1-6; v_call: TRBV6-5; cdr3_nt: TGTGCCAGCAGTTACTTAGGGGAGGCACCCCTCCACTTT; cdr3_aa: CASSYLGEAPLHF
cdr3_length: 14; d_call: NA; clone_size: NA; j_call: TRBJ1-2; v_call: TRBV24-1; cdr3_nt: TGTGCCACCAGTGATTCCCTTAGGACAGTCGGCTACACCTTC; cdr3_aa: CATSDSLRTVGYTF
cdr3_length: 11; d_call: TRBD1; clone_size: NA; j_call: TRBJ1-1; v_call: TRBV20-1; cdr3_nt: TGCAGTGCTCCATCACAGGGGGAAGCTTTCTTT; cdr3_aa: CSAPSQGEAFF
cdr3_length: 15; d_call: NA; clone_size: NA; j_call: TRBJ2-3; v_call: TRBV7-9; cdr3_nt: TGTGCCAGCAGCTTATTACACGGTTGCACAGATACGCAGTATTTT; cdr3_aa: CASSLLHGCTDTQYF
cdr3_length: 13; d_call: NA; clone_size: NA; j_call: TRBJ1-1; v_call: TRBV5-1; cdr3_nt: TGCGCCAGCAGCTCAGAAGTAGACACTGAAGCTTTCTTT; cdr3_aa: CASSSEVDTEAFF
cdr3_length: 15; d_call: NA; clone_size: few; j_call: TRBJ1-4; v_call: TRBV25-1; cdr3_nt: TGTGCCAGCAGTGGATACAGGACAGCTAATGAAAAACTGTTTTTT; cdr3_aa: CASSGYRTANEKLFF
cdr3_length: 15; d_call: TRBD2; clone_size: NA; j_call: TRBJ2-5; v_call: TRBV30; cdr3_nt: TGTGCCTGGAGCCCCTCTTTAGCGGGGGTGGAGACCCAGTACTTC; cdr3_aa: CAWSPSLAGVETQYF
cdr3_length: 14; d_call: NA; clone_size: NA; j_call: TRBJ1-2; v_call: TRBV5-1; cdr3_nt: TGCGCCAGCAGCTTGGGGGGGTATTCGGATGGCTACACCTTC; cdr3_aa: CASSLGGYSDGYTF
cdr3_length: 17; d_call: TRBD1; clone_size: NA; j_call: TRBJ1-2; v_call: TRBV5-6; cdr3_nt: TGTGCCAGCAGCTTGGACTACGGGACAGGGTCGTACTATGGCTACACCTTC; cdr3_aa: CASSLDYGTGSYYGYTF
cdr3_length: 14; d_call: NA; clone_size: NA; j_call: TRBJ1-1; v_call: TRBV5-1; cdr3_nt: TGCGCCAGCAGCTTGAACGCAGGAAACACTGAAGCTTTCTTT; cdr3_aa: CASSLNAGNTEAFF
cdr3_length: 15; d_call: NA; clone_size: NA; j_call: TRBJ2-5; v_call: TRBV9; cdr3_nt: TGTGCCAGCAGCTTTTCCTCGGGGGTCCAAGAGACCCAGTACTTC; cdr3_aa: CASSFSSGVQETQYF
cdr3_length: 12; d_call: NA; clone_size: NA; j_call: TRBJ1-2; v_call: TRBV11-3; cdr3_nt: TGTGCCAGCAGCTTGGGTGACAGTGGCTACACCTTC; cdr3_aa: CASSLGDSGYTF
cdr3_length: 16; d_call: NA; clone_size: NA; j_call: TRBJ1-6; v_call: TRBV7-2; cdr3_nt: TGTGCCAGCAGCTTATCGGACAACTCCTATAATTCACCCCTCCACTTT; cdr3_aa: CASSLSDNSYNSPLHF
cdr3_length: 14; d_call: NA; clone_size: NA; j_call: TRBJ1-6; v_call: TRBV10-2; cdr3_nt: TGCGCCAGCAGTGAGGACAGCTGGAATTCACCCCTCCACTTT; cdr3_aa: CASSEDSWNSPLHF
cdr3_length: 18; d_call: NA; clone_size: once; j_call: TRBJ2-3; v_call: TRBV19; cdr3_nt: TGTGCCAGTAGTATAGAGGGGGGTGGCGGAACTAGCACAGATACGCAGTATTTT; cdr3_aa: CASSIEGGGGTSTDTQYF
cdr3_length: 16; d_call: NA; clone_size: NA; j_call: TRBJ1-5; v_call: TRBV12-5; cdr3_nt: TGTGCTAGTGCCCTCCTCAGTGGGGGGTGGAATCAGCCCCAGCATTTT; cdr3_aa: CASALLSGGWNQPQHF
cdr3_length: 15; d_call: NA; clone_size: NA; j_call: TRBJ2-3; v_call: TRBV2; cdr3_nt: TGTGCCAGCAGTCCAAGACAGGCCAGCACAGATACGCAGTATTTT; cdr3_aa: CASSPRQASTDTQYF
cdr3_length: 19; d_call: TRBD2; clone_size: NA; j_call: TRBJ2-7; v_call: TRBV9; cdr3_nt: TGTGCCAGCAGCTCTCAAAAGGGGATTGTAGCGGGGGAATCCTACGAGCAGTACTTC; cdr3_aa: CASSSQKGIVAGESYEQYF
cdr3_length: 13; d_call: NA; clone_size: NA; j_call: TRBJ1-1; v_call: TRBV5-1; cdr3_nt: TGCGCCAGCAGCTTGGAAGGTCACACTGAAGCTTTCTTT; cdr3_aa: CASSLEGHTEAFF